The 32 T cell receptor beta chains in this list originate from one sample, sequenced in a study of cytomegalovirus exposure and HLA in healthy donors. Both 60 Vbeta primers and 13 Jbeta primers went into the PCR. TCRdb's table, derived via immunoSEQ multiplex PCR, lists solely in-frame clones and lacks some. Of some 100,000 clones in the sample, 75% to 90% were seen once. Sequenced material: PBMCs. The receptors were gathered from a man aged 25 to 40 in good health and CMV-seronegative.

This sequence joins TRBV4-1 and TRBJ1-2, with D possibly matching TRBD1 (6 bases). Germline V gene lookup returns CDR1 MGHRA and CDR2 YSYEKL. This CDR3 region has 15 residues. V lost 0 bases, J lost 7 bases, and 15 bases lay in between. CDR3 bases: TGCGCCAGCAGCCAAGATCAGGGGACGGCCGTTGGCTACACCTTC. Its translation is CASSQDQGTAVGYTF.

The CDR3 region has the DNA TGTGCCAGCAGTCCAACCGCAGGAAAACTCCTCTCTGGAAACACCATATATTTT. This codes for CASSPTAGKLLSGNTIYF. The V gene is TRBV9, the J gene TRBJ1-3; unclear D gene. This CDR3 is 18 amino acids long. The germline V gene has CDR1 SGDLS and CDR2 YYNGEE. Trimming pared 5 bases from V and 0 bases from J, leaving 21 bases between.

The chain uses TRBV6-5 and TRBJ1-1, with 10 positions matching TRBD1. This CDR3 has 13 residues. V shed 6 bases and J 10 bases; nucleotides not matched to a gene: 8. The germline V gene has CDR1 MNHEY and CDR2 SVGAGI. The CDR3 sequence: CASRRTGGISAFF. DNA of the CDR3: TGTGCCAGCAGGAGGACAGGGGGAATTTCAGCTTTCTTT.

The genes are TRBV5-1 and TRBJ2-1, with D hard to call. CDR1 is SGHRS and CDR2 is YFSETQ in the germline V gene. This CDR3 region has 16 residues. The V and J ends lost 3 bases and 1 base respectively, with 14 bases between them. The DNA of the CDR3 is TGCGCCAGCAGCTCAGGCAGTCGGATTTCCTACAATGAGCAGTTCTTC. It translates to CASSSGSRISYNEQFF.

The rearrangement links TRBV28 to TRBJ1-2; D is perhaps TRBD1 (6 bases). Germline V gives CDR1 MDHEN, CDR2 SYDVKM. Between the trimmed V and J ends, which lost 10 bases and 4 bases, there was a span of 22 bases. The CDR3 covers 15 residues. The CDR3 is CATKRGLNVGYGYTF. The CDR3 DNA follows: TGTGCCACCAAGCGGGGGCTGAACGTTGGCTATGGCTACACCTTC.

The gene calls are TRBV28 and TRBJ2-1; tentatively, D is TRBD2 (6 bases). The CDR3 consists of 16 residues. Germline V gene lookup returns CDR1 MDHEN and CDR2 SYDVKM. Trimming removed 4 bases from V and 3 bases from J, with 16 bases in between. CDR3 residues: CASSSLSGGIYNEQFF. CDR3 sequence (DNA): TGTGCCAGCAGTTCCCTGAGTGGCGGGATCTACAATGAGCAGTTCTTC.

The V call is TRBV7-6, the J call TRBJ2-2; 8 positions match TRBD1. The CDR3 spans 17 residues. V shed 3 bases and J 1 base; nucleotides not matched to a gene: 7. CDR1 is SGHVS, CDR2 FNYEAQ, per germline. CDR3: CASSFTGTGGNTGELFF. DNA for the CDR3: TGTGCCAGCAGCTTTACAGGAACAGGGGGGAACACCGGGGAGCTGTTTTTT.

This clone appeared a single time. The rearrangement links TRBV21-1 to TRBJ1-6; the table's D call, TRBD1, has no DNA check behind it. TRBV21-1 is designated a pseudogene. The CDR3 is 19 amino acids. The CDR3 region has the DNA TGTGCCAGCAGCAAAGGTGGAGACAGATTAAGCTCCTATAATTCACCCCTCCACTTT. This translates into CASSKGGDRLSSYNSPLHF.

V gene TRBV28 combines with J gene TRBJ2-3, with D possibly matching TRBD2 (5 bases). V was clipped by 8 bases and J by 1 base, with 19 bases between them. This CDR3 has 16 residues. The germline V gene has CDR1 MDHEN and CDR2 SYDVKM. The CDR3 DNA is TGTGCCAGCCTTCAATGGATGGACTCCCGCACAGATACGCAGTATTTT. Amino acid sequence: CASLQWMDSRTDTQYF.

This clone was found a few times. The rearrangement uses TRBV20-1 and TRBJ1-1; D is possibly TRBD1 (5 bases). Germline CDR1 and CDR2: DFQATT and SNEGSKA (reference sequence). This CDR3 has 11 amino acids. CDR3 in amino acids: CRGRGVFEAFF. CDR3 coding DNA: TGCAGAGGCCGGGGGGTTTTTGAAGCTTTCTTT.

The rearrangement uses TRBV15 and TRBJ1-1; D gene uncertain. Trimming removed 6 bases at V and 0 bases at J, with 11 bases between. The CDR3 consists of 14 residues. Germline loops: CDR1 LNHNV, CDR2 YYDKDF (reference sequence). For the CDR3, the DNA is TGTGCCACCAGTACCCGACTTCTGAACACTGAAGCTTTCTTT. Translated, it gives CATSTRLLNTEAFF.

The CDR3, as DNA: TGCAGCGTTGAGGTGTACAGGGGCCCGAACACCGGGGAGCTGTTTTTT. This gives the protein CSVEVYRGPNTGELFF. The chain is built from TRBV29-1 and TRBJ2-2; TRBD1 aligns across 7 bases. The trim removed 3 bases at V and 0 bases at J, leaving 7 bases unmatched. Germline-derived CDR1 and CDR2 are SQVTM and ANQGSEA. There are 16 residues in the CDR3.

The rearrangement links TRBV10-3 to TRBJ2-1, with D perhaps TRBD2 (5 bases). The CDR3 runs 13 residues. The germline V gene encodes CDR1 ENHRY and CDR2 SYGVKD. V lost 0 bases, J lost 11 bases, and 11 bases lay in between. CDR3 DNA: TGTGCCATCAGTGAGTCGAATCGGGGAAAGCAGTTCTTC. Its translation: CAISESNRGKQFF.

V gene TRBV4-3 combines with J gene TRBJ1-2, with TRBD1 as a possible D gene (5 bases). The CDR3 consists of 15 residues. V dropped 8 bases and J dropped 3 bases, with 19 bases sitting between them. Germline V gene lookup returns CDR1 LGHNA and CDR2 YSLEER. CDR3 sequence reads: CASSLRAGDDYGYTF. Written as DNA, the CDR3 is TGCGCCAGCTCCCTCAGGGCGGGAGACGACTATGGCTACACCTTC.

In DNA, the CDR3 is TGTGCCAGCACCCGGGGGGGACCGAACACTGAAGCTTTCTTT. Its protein product is CASTRGGPNTEAFF. The V gene is TRBV7-2, the J gene TRBJ1-1, with D possibly being TRBD1 (5 bases). V was clipped by 7 bases and J by 1 base, with 13 bases between them. From germline, CDR1 is SGHTA and CDR2 FQGNSA. CDR3 size: 14 residues.

The chain combines TRBV5-4 with TRBJ2-7; the D gene is possibly TRBD1 (5 bases). Germline values: CDR1 SGHNT, CDR2 YYREEE (reference sequence). CDR3 length: 15 amino acids. Deletions cut 4 bases from V and 1 base from J, with 15 bases between. CDR3 sequence reads: CASSLGVTESYEQYF. CDR3 DNA sequence: TGTGCCAGCAGCCTAGGGGTAACCGAGTCCTACGAGCAGTACTTC. The full variable domain, rest sourced from reference TRBV5-4 and TRBJ2-7, is ETGVTQSPTHLIKTRGQQVTLRCSSQSGHNTVSWYQQALGQGPQFIFQYYREEENGRGNFPPRFSGLQFPNYSSELNVNALELDDSALYLCASSLGVTESYEQYFGPGTRLTVT.

This clone was detected once. This sequence joins TRBV5-4 and TRBJ2-2; 7 bases are a match to TRBD2. The CDR3 has 14 residues. Looked up from germline, CDR1 is SGHNT and CDR2 is YYREEE (reference sequence). Losses at the gene ends were 5 bases for V and 8 bases for J; bases not matched to a gene: 9. CDR3 sequence (DNA): TGTGCCAGCAGTCGGGACTATTCTTCTGGGGAGCTGTTTTTT. Encoded protein: CASSRDYSSGELFF.

This clone was detected only once. The chain links TRBV6-5 to TRBJ1-5, with D tentatively TRBD1 (5 bases). Trimming shortened V by 5 bases and J by 5 bases, and 10 bases separated the two germline ends. In germline, CDR1 is MNHEY, CDR2 SVGAGI. This CDR3 has 13 residues. The CDR3 coding sequence is TGTGCCAGCAGTCGCTGGGGGGATCAGCCCCAGCATTTT. Translating gives CASSRWGDQPQHF.

This clone has more than one count but fewer than ten. The chain links TRBV7-9 to TRBJ2-7; the D gene is possibly TRBD2 (5 bases). The CDR3 loop spans 15 amino acids. V shed 3 bases and J shed 4 bases, with 16 bases lying between them. Germline CDR1 is SEHNR and CDR2 is FQNEAQ (reference sequence). CDR3 bases: TGTGCCAGCAGCTTCCAAGCGGCCCAAGCTTACGAGCAGTACTTC. This translates into CASSFQAAQAYEQYF. Full variable domain (remainder filled in from reference TRBV7-9 and TRBJ2-7): DTGVSQNPRHKITKRGQNVTFRCDPISEHNRLYWYRQTLGQGPEFLTYFQNEAQLEKSRLLSDRFSAERPKGSFSTLEIQRTEQGDSAMYLCASSFQAAQAYEQYFGPGTRLTVT.

The V gene is TRBV28, the J gene TRBJ2-7; 9 bases are a match to TRBD1. The germline CDR1 and CDR2 sequences are MDHEN and SYDVKM. Trimming at V came to 0 bases and at J to 2 bases, leaving 8 bases not matched to a gene. The CDR3 has 17 residues. The CDR3 region is CASSLWTGTGITYEQYF. DNA for the CDR3: TGTGCCAGCAGTTTATGGACCGGGACAGGGATAACCTACGAGCAGTACTTC.

V is TRBV30 and J is TRBJ1-2; 8 bases align to TRBD1. After removal of 7 bases from V and 0 bases from J, the junction contained 7 bases not matched to a gene. Germline V gene data show CDR1 as GTSNPN and CDR2 as SVGIG (reference sequence). The CDR3 is 14 amino acids. The CDR3 DNA reads as TGTGCCTCTAAGGACAGGGATCCTAACTATGGCTACACCTTC. It is translated as CASKDRDPNYGYTF.

The chain has TRBV19 and TRBJ2-5; 7 nucleotides align to TRBD2. The CDR3 length is 13 residues. V gave up 9 bases and J gave up 9 bases; unmatched junction bases: 13. Germline V gene lookup returns CDR1 LNHDA and CDR2 SQIVND (reference sequence). The CDR3 loop is CASSPGEGRAQYF. The DNA for the CDR3 is TGTGCCAGCTCTCCCGGGGAGGGGAGGGCCCAGTACTTC.

This clone was found once. The V and J genes are TRBV7-2 and TRBJ2-3; the match to TRBD1 covers 9 bases. This CDR3 contains 16 residues. The J segment lost 1 base and the V segment lost 3 bases, leaving 5 bases of the junction unmatched. Looked up from germline, CDR1 is SGHTA and CDR2 is FQGNSA. The CDR3 protein is CASSFDRGWGTDTQYF. The CDR3, as DNA: TGTGCCAGCAGCTTTGACAGGGGGTGGGGCACAGATACGCAGTATTTT.

The chain's CDR3 is CASSVRGDRNEQFF. The CDR3 DNA is TGTGCCAGCAGTGTTCGGGGGGATCGCAATGAGCAGTTCTTC. The chain is built from TRBV2 and TRBJ2-1; 7 nucleotides line up with TRBD2. CDR3 length: 14 amino acids. Germline assignment: CDR1 SNHLY and CDR2 FYNNEI. V dropped 4 bases and J dropped 6; count of bases not matched to a gene: 6.

This clone was observed once. The V gene is TRBV7-8, the J gene TRBJ1-5, with 8 bases aligning to TRBD1. Germline V gene lookup returns CDR1 SGHVS and CDR2 FQNEAQ. V shed 5 bases and J 4 bases; nucleotides not matched to a gene: 13. This CDR3 has 17 amino acids. The CDR3 bases are TGTGCCAGCAGCATTAGGGTAGCTTGGACAGGGAATCAGCCCCAGCATTTT. This codes for CASSIRVAWTGNQPQHF.

The chain employs TRBV7-6 and TRBJ2-3; 12 nucleotides align to TRBD2. After removal of 5 bases from V and 5 bases from J, the junction contained 5 bases not matched to a gene. The CDR3 spans 15 residues. Germline lookup yields CDR1 SGHVS and CDR2 FNYEAQ. CDR3 loop: CASSQLAGGGDTQYF. CDR3 DNA: TGTGCCAGCAGCCAACTAGCGGGAGGAGGAGATACGCAGTATTTT.

This sequence joins TRBV15 and TRBJ1-2, with D maybe TRBD1 (5 bases). Trimming took off 3 bases at V and 6 bases at J, with 17 bases between the two ends. The CDR3 runs 15 residues. CDR1 LNHNV and CDR2 YYDKDF come from the germline V gene (reference sequence). CDR3 DNA sequence: TGTGCCACCAGCAGGATCCGGGACTCCCTCAATGGCTACACCTTC. It is translated as CATSRIRDSLNGYTF.

V and J are TRBV7-2 and TRBJ2-5; D is perhaps TRBD1 (6 bases). This CDR3 comprises 18 residues. From germline, CDR1 is SGHTA and CDR2 FQGNSA. Trimming pared 2 bases from V and 2 bases from J, leaving 21 bases between. The CDR3 DNA is TGTGCCAGCAGCTTAAATGGGATTCCGGGACACGTACAAGAGACCCAGTACTTC. It codes for CASSLNGIPGHVQETQYF. Full variable domain (outside the CDR3, taken from reference TRBV7-2 and TRBJ2-5): GAGVSQSPSNKVTEKGKDVELRCDPISGHTALYWYRQSLGQGLEFLIYFQGNSAPDKSGLPSDRFSAERTGGSVSTLTIQRTQQEDSAVYLCASSLNGIPGHVQETQYFGPGTRLLVL.

The chain combines TRBV6-5 with TRBJ1-2, with 11 bases identical to TRBD1. The trim removed 2 bases at V and 7 bases at J, leaving 3 bases unmatched. CDR1 is MNHEY, CDR2 SVGAGI, per germline. The CDR3 is 14 residues long. The CDR3 loop reads CASSYAGTGGGYTF. For the CDR3, the DNA is TGTGCCAGCAGTTACGCCGGGACAGGGGGTGGCTACACCTTC.

The V gene is TRBV6-1, the J gene TRBJ2-2; D might be TRBD2 (5 bases). V lost 6 bases to trimming and J lost 3 bases, with 14 bases between them. CDR3 length: 15 amino acids. Looked up from germline, CDR1 is MNHNS and CDR2 is SASEGT. CDR3 in amino acids: CASREIGVDTGELFF. The CDR3 DNA sequence: TGTGCCAGCAGAGAAATCGGGGTGGACACCGGGGAGCTGTTTTTT.

The chain links TRBV18 to TRBJ2-7; D unresolved. In germline, CDR1 is KGHSH, CDR2 LQKENI. The CDR3 has 12 residues. Trimming took 0 bases from V and 6 from J, leaving 6 bases between them. CDR3 DNA sequence: TGTGCCAGCTCACCACCGGAGCGCGAGCAGTACTTC. This encodes CASSPPEREQYF.

A few counts support this clone. The chain links TRBV6-6 to TRBJ2-7; D is ambiguous. Trimming stripped 11 bases from V and 0 bases from J, with 17 bases between. CDR3 length: 14 amino acids. Germline-derived CDR1 and CDR2 are MNHNY and SVGAGI (reference sequence). DNA of the CDR3: TGTGCCTCCTCCCCCCTCGGCGGCTCCTACGAGCAGTACTTC. Protein product: CASSPLGGSYEQYF.